Listed here are 7 T cell receptor beta chains from one sample, sequenced in a study of human thymus T cells (dated by TCRdb to the early 2020s). The library was made by the immunoSEQ multiplex PCR assay. Not all clones reach the TCRdb copy of this immuneACCESS table, which keeps in-frame sequences only. Checked studies attribute under half of the gap to unresolved V genes and leave the rest unexplained. In all, the sample holds tens of thousands of clones, and 94% of those were seen once. The ten biggest clones cover under 7% of the sample. The sample taken for sequencing was blood. The origin of the receptors is a boy under three years old with a congenital heart defect but otherwise immunologically healthy.

CDR3 sequence reads: CASSLGRVGNTIYF. CDR3 DNA sequence: TGTGCCAGCAGCTTAGGCAGGGTTGGAAACACCATATATTTT. V usage is TRBV7-2 and J usage is TRBJ1-3; tentatively, D is TRBD1 (5 bases). This CDR3 comprises 14 residues. Germline values: CDR1 SGHTA, CDR2 FQGNSA. V was pared by 1 base and J by 3 bases, with 7 bases between.

The sample holds one count of this clone. The CDR3 region is CASSLYAGGPRGTDTQYF. Here the CDR3 DNA reads TGTGCCAGCAGCTTATATGCGGGGGGCCCGAGAGGCACAGATACGCAGTATTTT. The chain is built from TRBV7-2 and TRBJ2-3; TRBD2 matches 8 bases. Germline CDR1 SGHTA, CDR2 FQGNSA. J was trimmed by 1 base and V by 2 bases; bases with no gene match: 11. This CDR3 comprises 18 residues.

The chain is built from TRBV7-2 and TRBJ1-1; maybe TRBD1 (5 bases). The CDR3 runs 13 residues. Trimming removed 1 base at V and 11 bases at J, with 14 bases between. Germline V CDR1 and CDR2: SGHTA, FQGNSA. The DNA for the CDR3 is TGTGCCAGCAGCTTAGATGGGGCGCGCGGGGCTTTCTTT. Its protein product is CASSLDGARGAFF.

The J gene is TRBJ1-2, the V gene TRBV4-3; no clear D gene. Germline V gives CDR1 LGHNA, CDR2 YSLEER. V was shortened by 0 bases and J by 1 base, with 9 bases between the two germline ends. The CDR3 is 15 amino acids. This CDR3 reads CASSQDYNLNYGYTF. DNA of the CDR3: TGCGCCAGCAGCCAAGATTACAATCTTAACTATGGCTACACCTTC.

The V and J genes are TRBV11-1 and TRBJ2-7, with 7 bases aligning to TRBD1. The germline V gene has CDR1 SGHAT and CDR2 FQDESV (reference sequence). The V and J ends lost 5 bases and 3 bases, in that order; junction bases with no gene match: 4. There are 13 residues in the CDR3. CDR3 in DNA: TGTGCCAGCAGCCTTACAGGGGTCTACGAGCAGTACTTC. It specifies CASSLTGVYEQYF.

This rearrangement joins TRBV19 to TRBJ1-5; 10 bases are a match to TRBD1. The CDR3 loop spans 15 amino acids. The germline V gene encodes CDR1 LNHDA and CDR2 SQIVND (reference sequence). Trimming cost V 4 bases and J 3 bases; bases outside gene matches: 3. The CDR3 sequence: CASSRDRGPNQPQHF. The CDR3 DNA follows: TGTGCCAGTAGTAGAGACAGGGGGCCCAATCAGCCCCAGCATTTT.

The chain carries TRBV7-9 and TRBJ2-1; a weak D match, TRBD1 (6 bases). Germline CDR1 reads SEHNR; CDR2 reads FQNEAQ (reference sequence). V was cut by 2 bases and J by 7 bases, with 9 bases left in between. This CDR3 has 13 amino acids. The CDR3 loop is CASSLPRGNEQFF. In DNA form, the CDR3 reads TGTGCCAGCAGCTTACCAAGGGGGAATGAGCAGTTCTTC.